In its sample, the clone carrying this T cell receptor (beta chain) was seen a few times. What it binds is unknown. V lost 4 bases and J 6 bases, leaving 10 bases between the germline ends. This CDR3 spans 13 amino acids. CDR1 is MNHEY, CDR2 SVGEGT, per germline. The entry originates in a study of regulatory T cells in long-lasting Graves disease. Background on the study: Persistent Graves' disease meant over 5 years of antithyroid drugs with positive TSH receptor antibodies. Whole-study results and caveats: Persistent patients had a count of shared public clonotypes (more than 2,500) that exceeded that of new patients (approximately 1,000).

Stated time point: persistent/refractory GD, antithyroid drugs over 5 years with positive TRAb. RNA extracted from PBMCs served as the sequencing template. An endocrinology department in Xi'an, China, recruited the patients. The TCR beta library used iRepertoire HTBI primers with Arm-PCR amplification of CDR3. TCRdb re-called the multiplex PCR reads with MiXCR, one entry per CDR3 protein. The repertoire holds 500,000 to 700,000 distinct CDR3 sequences, with 30% as singletons. The V gene is TRBV6-2 or TRBV6-3, the J gene TRBJ1-5; weak D call: TRBD1 (5 bases). Sequencing used peripheral blood mononuclear cells (PBMCs), obtained when the disease was refractory, from a patient treated with antithyroid drugs. The TCR was taken from a female donor with Graves disease. The CDR3 here is CASSFRVAQPQHF. CDR3 coding DNA: TGTGCCAGCAGTTTCAGGGTGGCTCAGCCCCAGCATTTT.